This T cell receptor beta chain was retrieved from a study of graft-versus-host responses after intestinal transplantation. Study-level background: Recipients were given multivisceral, liver-intestinal, or isolated intestinal transplants. After anti-thymocyte globulin induction, recipients took tacrolimus and steroids for around three years. Study-level results: High graft-versus-host to host-versus-graft T cell clonal ratios marked allografts of patients with graft-donor macrochimerism.

Comments on this clone: What it binds is not known.

Some clones are missing from TCRdb's copy, which holds only in-frame ones; the method was immunoSEQ multiplex PCR. The profile shows some 100,000 clones, roughly 90% of them singletons. The source of this sequence is a human donor who was the organ donor for an intestinal transplant. The sequencing used unstimulated CD8+ T cells sorted from spleen or lymph node cells, collected before transplant.

The CDR3 region is CASSQRQGYSYEQYF. The CDR3 DNA reads as TGTGCCAGCTCACAAAGACAGGGCTACTCCTACGAGCAGTACTTC. This chain uses TRBV18 with TRBJ2-7; 7 nucleotides align to TRBD1. J was trimmed by 0 bases and V by 4 bases; bases with no gene match: 6. Germline V gene data show CDR1 as KGHSH and CDR2 as LQKENI. CDR3 length: 15 amino acids.